The T cell receptor beta chain described here comes from a study of cytomegalovirus exposure and HLA in healthy donors. The PCR ran on 60 Vbeta and 13 Jbeta primers. Method: immunoSEQ multiplex PCR; TCRdb's copy keeps in-frame clones and lacks some. The sample holds 90,000 to 150,000 clones, over 75% seen once. The germline V gene encodes CDR1 SNHLY and CDR2 FYNNEI. J gave up 3 bases and V 8 bases, and 9 bases lay outside the gene matches. This CDR3 spans 14 amino acids. Details on this clone: The target antigen is unknown.

Regarding the study as a whole: Another analysis was done later, and it associated 17,000 or so TCR beta sequences with HLA alleles at 0.05 false discovery rate.

The TCR comes from a woman younger than 30 in good health and CMV-seronegative. Specimen: PBMCs. The chain combines TRBV2 with TRBJ1-1; 7 bases fit TRBD1. The CDR3 loop is CASPENTGDTEAFF. The CDR3 coding sequence is TGTGCCAGCCCAGAGAACACAGGGGACACTGAAGCTTTCTTT.